This T cell receptor beta chain emerged from a study of blood T cell repertoires in COVID-19. The overall study: Collection of acute and convalescent COVID-19 samples took place in the United States, Italy and Spain. The analysed material was cDNA or gDNA that came from T cells, B-cell-depleted T cells, or PBMCs.

As originally analysed: Reference gene primers were amplified, and this amplification served to estimate nucleated cell counts. TCRdb's copy holds only in-frame clones and misses some; the assay was immunoSEQ multiplex PCR. The V and J calls and the clone size are those of that table, but D and trimming were determined from the DNA. The sample records roughly 220,000 clones, over 60% being singletons. The CDR3 loop spans 13 amino acids. V lost 2 bases and J 3 bases, leaving 6 bases between the germline ends. CDR1 SEHNR and CDR2 FQNEAQ come from the germline V gene (reference sequence). This receptor was identified in a woman in her 70s with acute or convalescent COVID-19. The rearrangement links TRBV7-9 to TRBJ2-3; D ambiguous. Sequencing was performed on peripheral blood. The CDR3 DNA sequence: TGTGCCAGCAGCTTAATTCGGACAGATACGCAGTATTTT. Translating gives CASSLIRTDTQYF.